This is a list of T cell receptor beta chains from one sample in a study of OX40 agonist ivuxolimab in advanced cancers. This table comes from immunoSEQ multiplex PCR, and its TCRdb copy is limited to in-frame clones, with some not included. The data contain about 100,000 clones, over 75% of them singletons. The specimen comprised CD4+ or CD8+ T cells sorted from blood, sampled in a trial of the OX40 agonist ivuxolimab. The receptors shown here come from an adult with an advanced solid tumor such as melanoma, head and neck, liver or kidney cancer. Each CDR3 is given with its conserved first and last residue. Each record gives: D gene, clone size, CDR3 length, V gene, J gene, CDR3 protein, CDR3 DNA. D genes are given only for firm matches. The size entry is marked missing in some rows and otherwise reads once, few, many or a size class.

TRBD1	-	17	TRBV10-3	TRBJ2-3	CAISTGTGGSVQRTQYF	TGTGCCATCAGCACCGGGACAGGGGGATCGGTTCAGAGAACGCAGTATTTT
-	-	13	TRBV9	TRBJ1-2	CASSPQVNYGYTF	TGTGCCAGCAGCCCACAGGTGAACTATGGCTACACCTTC
-	few	12	TRBV27	TRBJ1-6	CASSRPNSPLHF	TGTGCCAGCAGTCGACCGAATTCACCCCTCCACTTT
TRBD2	-	18	TRBV27	TRBJ2-1	CASSSNVLAGRYSNEQFF	TGTGCCAGCAGTTCGAATGTGCTAGCGGGAAGGTACAGCAATGAGCAGTTCTTC
TRBD2	-	17	TRBV11-2	TRBJ2-1	CASSSISSGRRNNEQFF	TGTGCCAGCAGCTCTATTTCTAGCGGGAGGAGGAACAATGAGCAGTTCTTC
TRBD1	-	15	TRBV11-2	TRBJ2-7	CASSKSGTGPAGQYF	TGTGCCAGCAGCAAATCTGGGACAGGCCCGGCGGGGCAGTACTTC
-	-	13	TRBV5-6	TRBJ1-5	CASSLYGDEPQHF	TGTGCCAGCAGCTTGTATGGGGACGAGCCCCAGCATTTT
TRBD1	-	13	TRBV6-1	TRBJ1-2	CASSARRQGGYTF	TGTGCCAGCAGTGCTCGGCGACAGGGAGGCTACACCTTC
-	-	14	TRBV18	TRBJ1-1	CASSPKVGESEAFF	TGTGCCAGCTCACCAAAAGTGGGGGAGTCTGAAGCTTTCTTT
-	-	15	TRBV27	TRBJ1-5	CASGPGDLSNQPQHF	TGTGCCAGCGGCCCCGGGGACCTTAGCAATCAGCCCCAGCATTTT
-	-	13	TRBV18	TRBJ2-7	CASSPSSGDEQYF	TGTGCCAGCTCACCATCGTCAGGGGACGAGCAGTACTTC
-	-	14	TRBV5-1	TRBJ1-1	CASSLGPENTEAFF	TGCGCCAGCAGCTTGGGGCCAGAGAACACTGAAGCTTTCTTT
TRBD1	-	19	TRBV2	TRBJ2-7	CASTEYGTGVAPSSYEQYF	TGTGCCAGCACCGAATACGGGACAGGGGTTGCCCCGAGCTCCTACGAGCAGTACTTC
-	-	16	TRBV7-9	TRBJ2-3	CASSLGRASRTDTQYF	TGTGCCAGCAGCTTAGGGAGGGCTTCCCGCACAGATACGCAGTATTTT
-	-	13	TRBV5-1	TRBJ2-2	CASSLVFNGELFF	TGCGCCAGCAGCTTGGTTTTTAACGGGGAGCTGTTTTTT
-	-	19	TRBV19	TRBJ2-3	CASSPVGAGHPDTTDTQYF	TGTGCCAGTAGCCCCGTCGGGGCGGGTCACCCCGATACCACAGATACGCAGTATTTT
TRBD1	-	15	TRBV5-6	TRBJ2-5	CASSVDRAYQETQYF	TGTGCCAGCAGCGTGGACAGGGCGTACCAAGAGACCCAGTACTTC
-	-	12	TRBV25-1	TRBJ2-1	CASSPSGNEQFF	TGTGCCAGCAGCCCGTCAGGGAATGAGCAGTTCTTC
TRBD2	once	17	TRBV5-1	TRBJ2-1	CASSLVSPGLAGYEQFF	TGCGCCAGCAGCTTGGTATCCCCGGGACTAGCGGGATATGAGCAGTTCTTC
-	few	16	TRBV6-1	TRBJ1-5	CASSEFGPGGNQPQHF	TGTGCCAGCAGTGAATTCGGTCCAGGAGGCAATCAGCCCCAGCATTTT
-	-	14	TRBV6-1	TRBJ1-1	CASATALSNTEAFF	TGTGCTAGTGCTACGGCACTTTCTAACACTGAAGCTTTCTTT
-	-	13	TRBV19	TRBJ2-5	CASSQVQAETQYF	TGTGCCAGTAGCCAGGTTCAGGCAGAGACCCAGTACTTC
-	-	14	TRBV5-1	TRBJ2-3	CASSLSRLGDTQYF	TGCGCCAGCAGCTTGTCGAGGTTGGGGGATACGCAGTATTTT
TRBD2	-	16	TRBV6-1	TRBJ2-1	CASSGTTRGGFDEQFF	TGTGCCAGCAGTGGAACCACCCGCGGGGGGTTTGATGAGCAGTTCTTC
-	-	17	TRBV5-6	TRBJ2-7	CASSSQGWSRGSYEQYF	TGTGCCAGCAGTTCACAGGGTTGGAGCAGGGGCTCCTACGAGCAGTACTTC
-	-	14	TRBV19	TRBJ1-2	CASSIEGANYGYTF	TGTGCCAGTAGTATTGAGGGGGCTAACTATGGCTACACCTTC
-	-	12	TRBV18	TRBJ1-2	CASSPGGYGYTF	TGTGCCAGCTCACCAGGGGGCTATGGCTACACCTTC